The clone carrying this T cell receptor (beta chain) was seen only a few times. Its target is not known. The sample belongs to a study of T cell repertoires in cytomegalovirus infection. Study-wide points: Predominance within the ex vivo response was attributable to HLA-C-restricted CMV-specific TCR beta clonotypes.

TCRdb itself ran the reads through MiXCR, one entry per CDR3 protein. Of fewer than 200,000 distinct CDR3 sequences in the sample, less than 25% are singletons; the top ten hold 25%. Germline-derived CDR1 and CDR2 are SGHVS and FNYEAQ. There are 15 residues in the CDR3. The V and J ends lost 5 bases and 6 bases, in that order; junction bases with no gene match: 10. The sequenced sample was CD8+ T cells from cultured PBMCs, obtained from culture after CMV antigen stimulation. The chain links TRBV7-6 to TRBJ1-2; 9 nucleotides agree with TRBD1. This clonotype originated in a human donor in good health (CMV status not recorded). Some clones in this sample may be carry-over from other donors' samples. CDR3 DNA: TGTGCCAGCAGCCGCAACCCGGGACAGGGTAATGGCTACACCTTC. Protein: CASSRNPGQGNGYTF. The variable domain in full, completed from reference TRBV7-6 and TRBJ1-2, reads GAGVSQSPRYKVTKRGQDVALRCDPISGHVSLYWYRQALGQGPEFLTYFNYEAQQDKSGLPNDRFSAERPEGSISTLTIQRTEQRDSAMYRCASSRNPGQGNGYTFGSGTRLTVV.